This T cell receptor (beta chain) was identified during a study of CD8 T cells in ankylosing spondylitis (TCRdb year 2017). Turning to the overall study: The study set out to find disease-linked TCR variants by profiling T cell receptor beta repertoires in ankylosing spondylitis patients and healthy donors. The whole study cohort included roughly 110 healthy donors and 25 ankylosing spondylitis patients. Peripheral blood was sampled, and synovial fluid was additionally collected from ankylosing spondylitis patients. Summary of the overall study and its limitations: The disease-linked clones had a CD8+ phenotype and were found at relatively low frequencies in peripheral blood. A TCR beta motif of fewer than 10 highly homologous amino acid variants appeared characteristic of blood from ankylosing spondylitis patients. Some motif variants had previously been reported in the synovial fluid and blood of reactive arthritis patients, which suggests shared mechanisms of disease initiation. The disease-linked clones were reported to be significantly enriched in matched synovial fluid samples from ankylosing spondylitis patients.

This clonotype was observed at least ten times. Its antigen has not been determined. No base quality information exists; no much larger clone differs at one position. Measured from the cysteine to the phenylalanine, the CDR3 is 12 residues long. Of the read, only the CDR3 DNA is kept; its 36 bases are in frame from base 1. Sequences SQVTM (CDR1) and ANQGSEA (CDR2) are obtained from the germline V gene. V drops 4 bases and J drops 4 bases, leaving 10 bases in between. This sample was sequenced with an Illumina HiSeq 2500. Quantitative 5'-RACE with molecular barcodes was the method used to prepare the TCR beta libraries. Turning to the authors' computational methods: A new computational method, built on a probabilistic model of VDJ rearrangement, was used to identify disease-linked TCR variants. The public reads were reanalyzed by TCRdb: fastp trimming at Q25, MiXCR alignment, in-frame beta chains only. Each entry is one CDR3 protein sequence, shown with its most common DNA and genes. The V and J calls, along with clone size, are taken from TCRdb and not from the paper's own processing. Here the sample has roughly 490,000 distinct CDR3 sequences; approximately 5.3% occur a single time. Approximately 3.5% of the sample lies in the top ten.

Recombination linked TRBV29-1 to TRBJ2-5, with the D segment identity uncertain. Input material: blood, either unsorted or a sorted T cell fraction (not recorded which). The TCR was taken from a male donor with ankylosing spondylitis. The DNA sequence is TGCAGCGTTGTGGCAGGACCAGAGACCCAGTACTTC. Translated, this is CSVVAGPETQYF.